A single sample is the source of the 2 T cell receptor beta chains below, sequenced in a study of blood T cell repertoires in COVID-19. Using immunoSEQ multiplex PCR, the repertoire was profiled, and TCRdb retains in-frame clones only, with some absent. The sample lists roughly 200,000 clones, under 80% occurring once. The sample taken for sequencing was peripheral blood. Receptor source: a man aged 50 to 60 who had recovered from COVID-19.

V is TRBV20-1 and J is TRBJ2-1; 9 positions match TRBD2. Germline V CDR1 and CDR2: DFQATT, SNEGSKA (reference sequence). Germline trimming cut 3 bases from V and 9 bases from J; bases unmatched to any gene: 18. CDR3 size: 17 residues. The CDR3 spells CSASGLSGRWTAGEQFF. Here the CDR3 DNA reads TGCAGTGCTAGTGGTCTTAGCGGGAGATGGACGGCGGGTGAGCAGTTCTTC.

The chain recombines TRBV27 with TRBJ1-2; 12 positions match TRBD1. Per germline, CDR1 MNHEY and CDR2 SMNVEV (reference sequence). Trimming removed 6 bases from V and 7 bases from J; junction bases left unmatched: 6. The CDR3 spans 14 residues. DNA for the CDR3: TGTGCCAGCAGGGGGGGACAGGGGGCTTTTGGCTACACCTTC. It encodes CASRGGQGAFGYTF.